This T cell receptor (beta chain) was captured in a study of Ad26.COV2.S vaccination and SARS-CoV-2 variants. Study-wide background: Intramuscularly, Ad26.COV2.S was given either once or twice, 56 days apart.

TCRdb keeps only in-frame clones here, not all; method: immunoSEQ multiplex PCR. The table shows some 250,000 clones, with roughly 90% occurring only once. As for treatment: roughly 18 received Ad26.COV2.S at low or high dose, single or two shots; about five received placebo; per-sample allocation not given. Sampling took place 63 days after the first vaccine or placebo injection. About this clone itself: The antigen is undetermined.

This CDR3 has 14 amino acids. V dropped 1 base and J dropped 2 bases, with 10 bases sitting between them. CDR1 is SGHRS and CDR2 is YFSETQ in the germline V gene. Study-level results: Those who received vaccine or placebo ended up with similar non-spike TCR breadth.

V usage is TRBV5-1 and J usage is TRBJ2-7; D is unresolved. The sample was peripheral blood, taken in a trial of Ad26.COV2.S vaccine versus placebo. This TCR came from a person aged 18-60 years who received the Ad26.COV2.S COVID-19 vaccine or a placebo. In DNA, the CDR3 is TGCGCCAGCAGCTTGACCAGCACAGCCTACGAGCAGTACTTC. It codes for CASSLTSTAYEQYF.